This TCR beta chain was captured in a study of blood T cell repertoires in COVID-19. In the study overall: PBMCs, B-cell-depleted T cells, or T cells were the source of the cDNA or gDNA that made up the material.

Some clones are missing from TCRdb's copy, which holds only in-frame ones; the method was immunoSEQ multiplex PCR. The data contain 250,000 to 350,000 clones, 90% of them singletons. V shed 4 bases and J 0 bases; nucleotides not matched to a gene: 7. Germline V gives CDR1 MNHEY, CDR2 SMNVEV (reference sequence). This CDR3 comprises 17 residues. V and J are TRBV27 and TRBJ2-5, with 11 positions matching TRBD2. The sequenced material came from PBMCs or T cells enriched from blood (not recorded which). This TCR was recovered from a woman aged 18 to 35 with acute COVID-19. The CDR3 DNA sequence: TGTGCCAGCAGTTCCCTTGGGACTAGCGGATACCAAGAGACCCAGTACTTC. It yields the protein CASSSLGTSGYQETQYF.